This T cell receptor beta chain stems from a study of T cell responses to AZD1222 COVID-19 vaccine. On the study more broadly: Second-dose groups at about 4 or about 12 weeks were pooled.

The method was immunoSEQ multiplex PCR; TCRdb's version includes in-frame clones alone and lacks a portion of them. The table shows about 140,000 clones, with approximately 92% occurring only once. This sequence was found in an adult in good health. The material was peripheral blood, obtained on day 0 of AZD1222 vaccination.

CDR3 amino acids: CATRTGGTNTEAFF. As DNA, the CDR3 is TGTGCCACCCGTACAGGGGGCACGAACACTGAAGCTTTCTTT. The J gene is TRBJ1-1, the V gene TRBV24-1, with 9 positions matching TRBD1. The CDR3 is 14 residues long. After removal of 9 bases from V and 1 base from J, the junction contained 5 bases not matched to a gene. The V gene's germline CDR1 is KGHDR and CDR2 SFDVKD.